A single TCR beta chain is shown here with its context. Its antigen is still unknown. The V gene's germline CDR1 is SGHAT and CDR2 FQNNGV. V was trimmed by 1 base and J by 5 bases, leaving 11 bases between them. This CDR3 has 14 residues. This sample is drawn from a study of molecular identifiers for immune sequencing clone quantification. Each CDR3 protein is one row after TCRdb ran MiXCR on the PCR reads. The profile shows approximately 97,000 distinct CDR3 sequences, 35% of them singletons. The study's findings and limits: Spiked Jurkat TCR RNA equivalent to one cell reportedly surfaced among roughly 1 million naive cells.

Source material: naive CD8+ T cells from blood, with Jurkat cell RNA spiked in. Subset defined: FACS-sorted CD8+CD4-CCR7+CD45RA+ naive T cells. V is TRBV11-2 and J is TRBJ2-5, with no clear D. The sequence was collected from a human donor in good health. Some libraries in this study had Jurkat cell RNA spiked in. The CDR3 DNA reads as TGTGCCAGCAGCTTAGCGCCAGGACGTGAGACCCAGTACTTC. Translated, it gives CASSLAPGRETQYF. The whole variable domain, remainder taken from reference TRBV11-2 and TRBJ2-5, is EAGVAQSPRYKIIEKRQSVAFWCNPISGHATLYWYQQILGQGPKLLIQFQNNGVVDDSQLPKDRFSAERLKGVDSTLKIQPAKLEDSAVYLCASSLAPGRETQYFGPGTRLLVL.